This TCR beta chain was obtained from a study of regulatory T cells in long-lasting Graves disease. Study context: Over 5 years on antithyroid drugs plus positive TSH receptor antibodies marked Graves' disease as persistent. Points from the study as a whole: Patients with persistent disease showed a bias toward TRBV28, TRBJ1-2 and TRBJ2-5.

Trimming took 7 bases from V and 6 from J, leaving 14 bases between them. The CDR3 is made up of 13 amino acids. In the case of this clonotype: Its antigen remains unknown.

According to the study, TCR beta libraries were built with iRepertoire HTBI primers and CDR3-region Arm-PCR. TCRdb re-derived calls from the multiplex PCR reads in MiXCR, one entry per CDR3 protein. The sample contains a few hundred thousand distinct CDR3 sequences, 20% to 25% of which appear only once. Described time point: persistent/refractory GD, antithyroid drugs over 5 years with positive TRAb. From PBMCs, RNA was extracted and then used to make the TCR library. Sequencing was performed on peripheral blood mononuclear cells (PBMCs), taken when the disease was refractory, from a patient treated with antithyroid drugs. The chain has TRBV12-3 or TRBV12-4 and TRBJ2-3; D possibly corresponds to TRBD2 (5 bases). The clonotype was recovered from a female donor with Graves disease. The CDR3 region has the DNA TGTGCCAGCATTCCGGACCCGGGGGATACGCAGTATTTT. Residues: CASIPDPGDTQYF.